The clone carrying this T cell receptor beta chain has just a few counts. Clones were sequenced by immunoSEQ multiplex PCR, and TCRdb holds only the in-frame ones, with some missing. The table records fewer than 3 million clones, 85% to 95% of them present only once. The data were obtained in a study of shared clonotypes between healthy human individuals. Trimming at V came to 5 bases and at J to 0 bases, leaving 4 bases not matched to a gene. CDR3 size: 14 residues. Germline values: CDR1 SGHRS, CDR2 YFSETQ. The receptor was isolated from a young man in good health. Some clones in this sample may be carry-over from other donors' samples. This chain uses TRBV5-1 with TRBJ1-1; 7 nucleotides agree with TRBD1. Sequencing input: naive CD4+ T cells from PBMCs. Subset indicated: CD45RA+ positively selected. In DNA, the CDR3 is TGCGCCAGCAGAACGGGACAGCTGAACACTGAAGCTTTCTTT. It encodes CASRTGQLNTEAFF. Together with reference TRBV5-1 and TRBJ1-1, the CDR3 gives the full variable domain: KAGVTQTPRYLIKTRGQQVTLSCSPISGHRSVSWYQQTPGQGLQFLFEYFSETQRNKGNFPGRFSGRQFSNSRSEMNVSTLELGDSALYLCASRTGQLNTEAFFGQGTRLTVV.